This T cell receptor beta chain comes out of a study of T cell clusters in autoimmune cytopenias. Study results and caveats: A dominant lymphoma-associated repertoire apparently masked the cluster-lack signature in secondary cytopenia versus chronic lymphocytic leukemia.

Concerning this clonotype: Its antigen remains unidentified.

TRB was amplified by touch-down multiplex PCR, primer pools A and B combined. TCRdb reworked the multiplex PCR reads into one entry per CDR3 protein, no DNA. This table holds roughly 5,300 distinct CDR3 sequences. Each sample's input was roughly 250 ng genomic DNA, some 40,000 genome equivalents. This CDR3 is built from 14 residues. Germline V CDR1 and CDR2: MNHEY, SMNVEV (reference sequence). These same data were also listed under a study on T cell repertoires in aging, cancer and after chemotherapy. This second study notes: Healthy donor repertoires were recorded over several months to years and showed clear clonal overlap. Loss of evenness, beyond lost richness, contributed to age-related TCR diversity decline in cancer patients.

The chain has TRBV27 and TRBJ2-2; TCRdb returns TRBD2, unconfirmable since there is no DNA. Sequencing was carried out using peripheral blood. The TCR sequence derives from a human donor in good health. The CDR3 region is CASRTARWTGELFF.